This TCR beta chain was captured in a study of shared clonotypes between healthy human individuals. Study-level background: Each donor contributed plates that comprised three CD4 naive, three CD4 memory, two CD8 naive and one CD8 memory.

Produced via immunoSEQ multiplex PCR; TCRdb's table is partial and in-frame only. The repertoire holds about 680,000 clones, with 72% as singletons. Findings and limits, study-wide: Donor scarcity curtailed the genetic and exposure-history diversity represented herein. It was the non-shared clonotypes that had lower generation probabilities than clonotypes shared by all four donors.

CDR3 size: 14 residues. Germline V gene lookup returns CDR1 MNHEY and CDR2 SMNVEV (reference sequence). The V gene lost 5 bases and the J gene lost 0 bases, with 5 bases spanning the gap. Caucasian adults living in Nashville, Tennessee, provided all samples. As concerns this clone: Its specificity is unknown.

Sequencing used memory CD4+ T cells sorted from blood. Subset indicated: CD45RA-negative fraction. The rearrangement joins TRBV27 to TRBJ2-6, with D unclear. This TCR was sampled from a woman aged 25 to 39 in good health. Here the CDR3 reads CASSGSSGANVLTF. The CDR3 DNA is TGTGCCAGCAGTGGCAGCTCTGGGGCCAACGTCCTGACTTTC.